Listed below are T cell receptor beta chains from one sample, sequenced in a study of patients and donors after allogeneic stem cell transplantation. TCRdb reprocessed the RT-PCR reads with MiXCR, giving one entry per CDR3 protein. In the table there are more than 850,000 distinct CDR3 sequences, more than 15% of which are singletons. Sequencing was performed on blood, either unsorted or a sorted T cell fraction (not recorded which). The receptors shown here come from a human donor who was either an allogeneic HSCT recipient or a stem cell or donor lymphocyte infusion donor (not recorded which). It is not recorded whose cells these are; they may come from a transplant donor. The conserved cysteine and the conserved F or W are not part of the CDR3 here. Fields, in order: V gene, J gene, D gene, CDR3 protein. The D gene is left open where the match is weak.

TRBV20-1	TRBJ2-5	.	SARSGETQY
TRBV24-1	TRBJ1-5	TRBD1	ATSESRGLGDQPQH
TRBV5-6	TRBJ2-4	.	ASSLDRGYAKNIQY
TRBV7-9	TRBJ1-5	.	ASSPRYSNQPQH
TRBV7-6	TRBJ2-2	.	ASSFYTNPVGELF
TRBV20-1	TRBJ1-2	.	SAYRQDRYNYGYT
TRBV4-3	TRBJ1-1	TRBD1	ASSPGQGRPMNTEAF
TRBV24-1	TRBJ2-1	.	ATSDLGRPYNEQF
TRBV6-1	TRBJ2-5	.	ASRPRGKETQY
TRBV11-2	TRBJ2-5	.	ASSFSPRREETQY
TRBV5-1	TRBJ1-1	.	ASSLGQAYTEAF
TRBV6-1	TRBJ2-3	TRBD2	ASSRSGGYTDTQY
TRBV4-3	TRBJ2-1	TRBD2	ASSQTTGSGVSNEQF
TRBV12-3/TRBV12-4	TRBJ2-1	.	ASNPDSSYNEQF
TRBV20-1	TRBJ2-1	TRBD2	SARGALLAGKYNEQF
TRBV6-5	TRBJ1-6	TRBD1	ASSYSGQVAPLH
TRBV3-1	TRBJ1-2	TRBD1	ASSQDNRGRSGYT
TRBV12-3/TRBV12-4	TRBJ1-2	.	ASSLLSRLGGYGYT
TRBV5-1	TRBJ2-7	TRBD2	ASSLGASGGREQY
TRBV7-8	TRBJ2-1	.	ASSWGAQGGEQF
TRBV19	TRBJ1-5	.	ASSMGGSSNQPQH
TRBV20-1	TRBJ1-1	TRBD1	SAREGQGGTEAF
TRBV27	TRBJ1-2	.	ASSPGESGNRGYT
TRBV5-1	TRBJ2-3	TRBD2	ASSLDAGVPVVDTDTQY
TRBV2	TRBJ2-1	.	ASTAEGSSYNEQF
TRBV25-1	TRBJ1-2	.	ASSPWTVPLGYT
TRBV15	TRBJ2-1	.	ATSRERASGRFEQF
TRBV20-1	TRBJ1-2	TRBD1	SASMGQGGVAGYT
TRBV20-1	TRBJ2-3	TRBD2	SARIPLSGRGTDTQY
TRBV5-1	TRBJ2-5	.	ASRSIRETQY
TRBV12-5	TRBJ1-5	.	ASGLDPGPQH
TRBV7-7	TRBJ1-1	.	ATSPSPGNTEAF
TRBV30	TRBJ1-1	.	ACFRATEAF
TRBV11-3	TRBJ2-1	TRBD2	ASSLGRREYVYEQF
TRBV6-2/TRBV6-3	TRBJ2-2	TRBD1	ASSIGTGNTGELF
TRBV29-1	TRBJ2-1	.	SVVGPGLWNEQF
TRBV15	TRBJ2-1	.	ATSREIQSNEQF
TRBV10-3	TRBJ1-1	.	AISDLTMNTEAF
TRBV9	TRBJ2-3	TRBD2	ASSVERGVTDTQY
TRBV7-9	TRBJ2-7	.	ASSLSGWGQY
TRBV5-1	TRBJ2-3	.	ASRVDTDTQY
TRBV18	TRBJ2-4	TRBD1	ASSPRTQGANGLAKNIQY
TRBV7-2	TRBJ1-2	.	ASITQGSYGYT
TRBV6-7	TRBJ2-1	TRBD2	ASSLPSGRDGNEQF
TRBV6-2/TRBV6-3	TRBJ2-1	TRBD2	ADRLAGSIRCNEQF
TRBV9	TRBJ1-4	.	ASSVAPGGRTNEKLF
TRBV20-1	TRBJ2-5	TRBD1	SARTGVRGTQY
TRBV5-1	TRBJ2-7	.	ASSSSGSEGEQY
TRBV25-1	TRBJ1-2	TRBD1	ASSEGQGIRGGSGGYT
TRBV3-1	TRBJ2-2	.	ASSAATQNTGELF
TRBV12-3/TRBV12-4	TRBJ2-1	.	ASSSTLGTVEQF
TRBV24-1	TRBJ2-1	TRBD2	ATSVFLLVGTKGEQF
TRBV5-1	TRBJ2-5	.	ASSLRVEETQY
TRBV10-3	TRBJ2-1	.	AIRGRDSYNEQF
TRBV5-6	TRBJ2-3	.	ASSSRGGTQY
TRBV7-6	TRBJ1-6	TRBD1	ASSLWAGQVNSPLH
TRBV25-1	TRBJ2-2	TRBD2	ASSEWEGRTGELF
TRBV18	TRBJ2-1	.	ASSPQNLADNEQF
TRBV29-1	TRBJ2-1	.	SVWAFTSNEQF